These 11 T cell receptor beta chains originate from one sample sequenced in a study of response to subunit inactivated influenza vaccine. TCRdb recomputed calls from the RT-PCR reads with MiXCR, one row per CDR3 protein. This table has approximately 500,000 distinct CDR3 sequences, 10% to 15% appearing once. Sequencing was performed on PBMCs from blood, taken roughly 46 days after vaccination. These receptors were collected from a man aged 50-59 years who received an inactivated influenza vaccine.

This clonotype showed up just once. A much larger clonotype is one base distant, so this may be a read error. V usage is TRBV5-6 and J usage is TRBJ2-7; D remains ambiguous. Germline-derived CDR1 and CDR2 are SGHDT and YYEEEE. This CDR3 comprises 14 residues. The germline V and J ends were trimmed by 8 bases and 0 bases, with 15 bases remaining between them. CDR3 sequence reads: CARSPLPGSYEQYF. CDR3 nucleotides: TGTGCCAGGAGCCCCCTCCCAGGCTCCTACGAGCAGTACTTC.

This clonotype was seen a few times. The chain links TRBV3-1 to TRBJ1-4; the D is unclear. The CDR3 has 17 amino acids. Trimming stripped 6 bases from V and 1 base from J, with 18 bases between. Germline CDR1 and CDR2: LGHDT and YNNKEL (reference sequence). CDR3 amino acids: CASSPRSWAVTNEKLFF. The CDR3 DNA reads TGTGCCAGCAGTCCCAGGTCCTGGGCGGTAACTAATGAAAAACTGTTTTTT.

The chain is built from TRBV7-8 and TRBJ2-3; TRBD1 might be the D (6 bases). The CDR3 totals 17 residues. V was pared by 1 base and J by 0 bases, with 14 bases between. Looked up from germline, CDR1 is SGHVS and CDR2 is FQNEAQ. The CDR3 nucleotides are TGTGCCAGCAGCTTAGTACGGTGGGGGCCAAGCACAGATACGCAGTATTTT. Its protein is CASSLVRWGPSTDTQYF.

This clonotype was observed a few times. This chain's CDR3 is CSAPRRSSYNEQFF. Written as DNA, the CDR3 is TGCAGTGCTCCACGCCGGAGCTCCTACAATGAGCAGTTCTTC. The V gene is TRBV20-1, the J gene TRBJ2-1; D gene ambiguous. V was shortened by 5 bases and J by 0 bases, with 11 bases between the two germline ends. The CDR3 contains 14 residues. CDR1 DFQATT and CDR2 SNEGSKA come from the germline V gene (reference sequence).

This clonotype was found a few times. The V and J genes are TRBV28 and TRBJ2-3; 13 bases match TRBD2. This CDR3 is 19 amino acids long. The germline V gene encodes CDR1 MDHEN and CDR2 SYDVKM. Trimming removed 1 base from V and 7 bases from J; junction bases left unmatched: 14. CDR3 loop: CASSLLLSGTSGRGYTQYF. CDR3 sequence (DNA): TGTGCCAGCAGTTTATTACTGTCTGGCACTAGCGGGAGGGGTTATACGCAGTATTTT.

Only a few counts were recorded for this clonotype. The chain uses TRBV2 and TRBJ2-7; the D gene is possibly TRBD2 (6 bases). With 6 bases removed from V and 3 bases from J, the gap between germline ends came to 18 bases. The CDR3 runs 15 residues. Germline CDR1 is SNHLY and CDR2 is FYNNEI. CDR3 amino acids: CASSDLGGTVYEQYF. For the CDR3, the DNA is TGTGCCAGCAGCGATTTAGGCGGGACCGTCTACGAGCAGTACTTC.

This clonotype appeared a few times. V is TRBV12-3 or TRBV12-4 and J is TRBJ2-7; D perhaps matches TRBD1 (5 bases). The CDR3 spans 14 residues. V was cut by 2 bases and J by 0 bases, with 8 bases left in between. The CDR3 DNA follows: TGTGCCAGCAGTTTACAGGGTTTCTCCTACGAGCAGTACTTC. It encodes CASSLQGFSYEQYF.

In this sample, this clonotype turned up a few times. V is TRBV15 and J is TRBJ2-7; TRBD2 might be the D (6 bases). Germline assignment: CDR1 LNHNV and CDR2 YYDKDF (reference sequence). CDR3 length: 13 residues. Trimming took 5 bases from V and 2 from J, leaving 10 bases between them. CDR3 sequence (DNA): TGTGCCACCAGCGGCGGGACCACCTACGAGCAGTACTTC. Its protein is CATSGGTTYEQYF. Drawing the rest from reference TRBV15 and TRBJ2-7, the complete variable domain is DAMVIQNPRYQVTQFGKPVTLSCSQTLNHNVMYWYQQKSSQAPKLLFHYYDKDFNNEADTPDNFQSRRPNTSFCFLDIRSPGLGDTAMYLCATSGGTTYEQYFGPGTRLTVT.

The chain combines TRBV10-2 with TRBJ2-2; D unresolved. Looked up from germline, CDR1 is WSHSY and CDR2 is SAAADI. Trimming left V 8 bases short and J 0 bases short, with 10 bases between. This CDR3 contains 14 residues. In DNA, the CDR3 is TGCGCCAGCGTTTTGGGCACGAACACCGGGGAGCTGTTTTTT. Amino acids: CASVLGTNTGELFF.

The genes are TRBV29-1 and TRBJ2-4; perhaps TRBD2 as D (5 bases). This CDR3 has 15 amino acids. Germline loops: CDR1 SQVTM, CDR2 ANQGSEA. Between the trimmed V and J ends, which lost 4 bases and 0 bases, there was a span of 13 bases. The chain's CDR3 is CSVVRTAGAKNIQYF. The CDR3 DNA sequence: TGCAGCGTTGTTCGGACGGCGGGAGCCAAAAACATTCAGTACTTC.

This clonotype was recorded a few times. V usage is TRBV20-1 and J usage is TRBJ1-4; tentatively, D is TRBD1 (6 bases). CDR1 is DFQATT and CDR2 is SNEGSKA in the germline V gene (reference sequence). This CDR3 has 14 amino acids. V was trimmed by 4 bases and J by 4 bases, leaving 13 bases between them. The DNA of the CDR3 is TGCAGTGCTAAGGCAGGGGCTGTTAATGAAAAACTGTTTTTT. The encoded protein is CSAKAGAVNEKLFF.